The 32 T cell receptor beta chains below all came from one sample that was sequenced in a study of T cell responses to AZD1222 COVID-19 vaccine. Measured with immunoSEQ multiplex PCR; TCRdb has only the in-frame clones, and not every one. The sample holds about 120,000 clones, roughly 91% seen once. Sample: peripheral blood, taken on day 0 of AZD1222 vaccination. These receptors were collected from an adult in good health.

This chain uses TRBV27 with TRBJ2-3; D is uncertain. This CDR3 spans 14 amino acids. CDR1 MNHEY and CDR2 SMNVEV come from the germline V gene (reference sequence). V was pared by 3 bases and J by 6 bases, with 13 bases between. CDR3 sequence (DNA): TGTGCCAGCAGTTTTCGGTCCACCGTTGATACGCAGTATTTT. Translation: CASSFRSTVDTQYF.

The chain links TRBV25-1 to TRBJ2-7; the match to TRBD1 covers 10 bases. Germline CDR1 MGHDK, CDR2 SYGVNS. The CDR3 has 13 residues. V was clipped by 8 bases and J by 2 bases; unmatched bases: 3. This CDR3 is CASGQGGPYEQYF. CDR3 in DNA: TGTGCCAGCGGACAGGGGGGTCCCTACGAGCAGTACTTC.

The genes are TRBV2 and TRBJ2-4, with TRBD2 matching 8 bases. CDR1 is SNHLY, CDR2 FYNNEI, per germline. The CDR3 runs to 14 residues. Trimming removed 4 bases from V and 4 bases from J; junction bases left unmatched: 3. The CDR3 region has the DNA TGTGCCAGCAGTGCCAGCGGGGGTAAAAACATTCAGTACTTC. Translation gives CASSASGGKNIQYF.

The chain recombines TRBV2 with TRBJ2-5; 8 positions agree with TRBD2. Germline V CDR1 and CDR2: SNHLY, FYNNEI. Trimming removed 6 bases from V and 0 bases from J; junction bases left unmatched: 6. This CDR3 is built from 15 residues. The chain's CDR3 is CASRDLAGHQETQYF. The CDR3 bases are TGTGCCAGCAGGGACCTAGCGGGCCACCAAGAGACCCAGTACTTC.

This chain joins TRBV5-1 and TRBJ2-3; D call uncertain. Germline V gene lookup returns CDR1 SGHRS and CDR2 YFSETQ. V lost 0 bases and J 0 bases, leaving 14 bases between the germline ends. CDR3 length equals 17 residues. CDR3: CASSLALGGASTDTQYF. The CDR3 DNA follows: TGCGCCAGCAGCTTGGCTCTCGGCGGAGCTAGCACAGATACGCAGTATTTT. The variable domain in full, completed from reference TRBV5-1 and TRBJ2-3, reads KAGVTQTPRYLIKTRGQQVTLSCSPISGHRSVSWYQQTPGQGLQFLFEYFSETQRNKGNFPGRFSGRQFSNSRSEMNVSTLELGDSALYLCASSLALGGASTDTQYFGPGTRLTVL.

The CDR3 here is CASSLDATNTEAFF. CDR3 DNA sequence: TGCGCCAGCAGCTTGGATGCCACGAACACTGAAGCTTTCTTT. This chain connects TRBV5-1 to TRBJ1-1; D is unresolved. Per the germline V gene, CDR1 is SGHRS and CDR2 is YFSETQ. The CDR3 length is 14 residues. Between the trimmed V and J ends, which lost 0 bases and 1 base, there was a span of 7 bases.

The V gene is TRBV10-3, the J gene TRBJ1-1, with unresolved D. The length of the CDR3 is 14 residues. The germline CDR1 and CDR2 sequences are ENHRY and SYGVKD. The V end was cut by 3 bases, the J end by 1 base, with 9 bases between. The CDR3 reads CAISDIPPNTEAFF. The CDR3 nucleotides are TGTGCCATCAGTGATATCCCCCCGAACACTGAAGCTTTCTTT.

This CDR3 reads CARDRSMNTEAFF. In nucleotides, the CDR3 is TGTGCCAGAGACAGGTCAATGAACACTGAAGCTTTCTTT. This chain links TRBV10-3 with TRBJ1-1; D perhaps matches TRBD1 (6 bases). This CDR3 has 13 amino acids. The germline V gene encodes CDR1 ENHRY and CDR2 SYGVKD. V was clipped by 10 bases and J by 0 bases, with 12 bases between them.

The CDR3 spells CASSPPFGNTDTQYF. CDR3 bases: TGCGCCAGCAGCCCTCCGTTTGGGAACACAGATACGCAGTATTTT. The chain couples TRBV4-1 to TRBJ2-3, with D unresolved. This CDR3 region has 15 residues. Germline assignment: CDR1 MGHRA and CDR2 YSYEKL. Trimming took 4 bases from V and 2 from J, leaving 13 bases between them.

The genes are TRBV4-2 and TRBJ2-5; TRBD1 matches at 8 bases. Germline CDR1 LGHNA, CDR2 YNFKEQ. The CDR3 has 14 residues. Losses at the gene ends were 3 bases for V and 3 bases for J; bases not matched to a gene: 3. DNA of the CDR3: TGTGCCAGCAGCCAGCACAGGGGGAAAGAGACCCAGTACTTC. This encodes CASSQHRGKETQYF.

The chain combines TRBV7-6 with TRBJ1-5; TRBD1 is a possible D gene (6 bases). The length of the CDR3 is 15 residues. The germline gives CDR1 SGHVS, CDR2 FNYEAQ. Trimming took 5 bases from V and 6 from J, leaving 17 bases between them. The CDR3 nucleotides read TGTGCCAGCAGCGCAGAGGGGGTTCGCGGTCAGCCCCAGCATTTT. It specifies CASSAEGVRGQPQHF.

The chain carries TRBV6-1 and TRBJ1-2, with 8 bases lining up with TRBD1. The CDR3 is 17 residues long. V was clipped by 4 bases and J by 4 bases; unmatched bases: 14. The germline V gene has CDR1 MNHNS and CDR2 SASEGT. The CDR3 DNA is TGTGCCAGCAGTGTACCCTCAGGGGGCGCGGCACTCTATGGCTACACCTTC. Residues: CASSVPSGGAALYGYTF.

The chain is built from TRBV9 and TRBJ2-7, with a weak D call TRBD1 (5 bases). CDR1 is SGDLS and CDR2 is YYNGEE in the germline V gene. V was pared by 0 bases and J by 7 bases, with 11 bases between. The CDR3 contains 13 residues. This CDR3 reads CASSVGQLGEQYF. The CDR3 DNA sequence: TGTGCCAGCAGCGTAGGACAGCTAGGGGAGCAGTACTTC.

This clone was counted a single time. The V and J genes are TRBV4-2 and TRBJ1-2, with 12 bases fitting TRBD1. The germline gives CDR1 LGHNA, CDR2 YNFKEQ. The CDR3 is 16 residues long. J gave up 4 bases and V 0 bases, and 3 bases lay outside the gene matches. The CDR3 here is CASSQDRGQGAYGYTF. CDR3 DNA sequence: TGTGCCAGCAGCCAAGATAGGGGACAGGGGGCCTATGGCTACACCTTC.

The rearrangement joins TRBV9 to TRBJ1-2; tentative D call: TRBD1 (5 bases). This CDR3 spans 11 amino acids. V lost 9 bases and J lost 8, with 14 bases in between. The germline CDR1 and CDR2 sequences are SGDLS and YYNGEE. The CDR3 reads CATRAGKGYTF. For the CDR3, the DNA is TGTGCCACCAGGGCTGGTAAGGGCTACACCTTC.

The J gene is TRBJ1-5, the V gene TRBV19; no clear D. CDR3 length: 14 residues. The V and J ends lost 6 bases and 3 bases respectively, with 12 bases between them. The germline V gene encodes CDR1 LNHDA and CDR2 SQIVND (reference sequence). CDR3 sequence (DNA): TGTGCCAGTAGCAGAGAGGGTTCCAATCAGCCCCAGCATTTT. Protein product: CASSREGSNQPQHF.

The V call is TRBV3-1 (or the pseudogene TRBV3-2), the J call TRBJ1-1; no clear D. CDR1 is LGHDT, CDR2 YNNKEL, per germline (reference sequence). V was clipped by 0 bases and J by 10 bases, with 12 bases between them. CDR3 length: 13 residues. Here the CDR3 reads CASSQDGGRRAFF. The CDR3 DNA sequence: TGTGCCAGCAGCCAAGATGGAGGGCGCCGAGCTTTCTTT.

The rearrangement uses TRBV2 and TRBJ2-7; D ambiguous. Looked up from germline, CDR1 is SNHLY and CDR2 is FYNNEI. CDR3 length: 14 amino acids. Trimming left V 7 bases short and J 1 base short, with 14 bases between. CDR3 sequence (DNA): TGTGCCAGCACGCGGAGCCCGACTTCCTACGAGCAGTACTTC. Translated: CASTRSPTSYEQYF.

In its sample, this clone was seen once. The chain uses TRBV5-1 and TRBJ1-3; D might be TRBD1 (6 bases). Looked up from germline, CDR1 is SGHRS and CDR2 is YFSETQ. Trimming cost V 3 bases and J 2 bases, with 15 bases left between them. The CDR3 extends over 16 amino acids. The CDR3 DNA follows: TGCGCCAGCAGCTGGGGCGCGGGGGGGCCTGGAAACACCATATATTTT. As protein: CASSWGAGGPGNTIYF.

This sequence joins TRBV2 and TRBJ1-6; weak D call: TRBD1 (5 bases). Germline CDR1 is SNHLY and CDR2 is FYNNEI. The CDR3 is 16 residues long. V was cut by 6 bases and J by 5 bases, with 17 bases left in between. The chain's CDR3 is CASRDEPGLHNSPLHF. DNA for the CDR3: TGTGCCAGCAGGGACGAACCGGGACTGCATAATTCACCCCTCCACTTT.

The rearrangement links TRBV7-9 to TRBJ2-7, with 11 bases fitting TRBD2. CDR1 is SEHNR, CDR2 FQNEAQ, per germline (reference sequence). V lost 5 bases to trimming and J lost 4 bases; unmatched junction nucleotides: 7. CDR3 length: 15 amino acids. The CDR3 coding sequence is TGTGCCAGCAGCATGACTAGCGGGATGAAGTACGAGCAGTACTTC. It encodes CASSMTSGMKYEQYF.

The chain carries TRBV7-8 and TRBJ1-2, with 9 nucleotides matching TRBD1. CDR1 and CDR2 from the germline V gene are SGHVS and FQNEAQ. V shed 1 base, J shed 5 bases, and the junction held 11 bases outside the gene matches. There are 17 residues in the CDR3. CDR3 in amino acids: CASSLDPGTGHRYGYTF. The CDR3 DNA reads TGTGCCAGCAGCTTAGATCCCGGGACAGGGCATCGGTATGGCTACACCTTC.

This chain connects TRBV5-6 to TRBJ1-5; the D is unclear. Germline assignment: CDR1 SGHDT and CDR2 YYEEEE. V lost 2 bases and J 0 bases, leaving 6 bases between the germline ends. CDR3 length equals 14 residues. The CDR3 reads CASSFRVSNQPQHF. The DNA of the CDR3 is TGTGCCAGCAGCTTCCGGGTTAGCAATCAGCCCCAGCATTTT.

The sample holds a few counts of this clone. The rearrangement links TRBV6-5 to TRBJ1-5, with TRBD1 identical over 7 bases. The CDR3 loop spans 13 amino acids. Germline V gene data show CDR1 as MNHEY and CDR2 as SVGAGI. J was trimmed by 4 bases and V by 7 bases; bases with no gene match: 4. DNA of the CDR3: TGTGCCAGCAATAGACAGGGAAATCAGCCCCAGCATTTT. This codes for CASNRQGNQPQHF.

This rearrangement joins TRBV19 to TRBJ1-2, with D perhaps TRBD1 (5 bases). The CDR3 is 18 residues long. V gave up 0 bases and J gave up 2 bases, with 19 bases separating them. From germline, CDR1 is LNHDA and CDR2 SQIVND (reference sequence). DNA for the CDR3: TGTGCCAGTAGTATAGATGACAGTCACTCCGCGAACAACTATGGCTACACCTTC. Its translation: CASSIDDSHSANNYGYTF.

The chain joins TRBV30 to TRBJ2-5, with D perhaps assigned TRBD1 or TRBD2 (6 bases each). The ends were cut back, 1 base at V and 9 bases at J, with 15 bases in the middle. The germline gives CDR1 GTSNPN, CDR2 SVGIG (reference sequence). The CDR3 has 13 residues. The DNA for the CDR3 is TGTGCCTGGAGTGCTGGTTTGGAGGGGGCCCAGTACTTC. It is translated as CAWSAGLEGAQYF.

The sample holds one count of this clone. The chain combines TRBV5-6 with TRBJ1-5; D gene ambiguous. CDR3 size: 10 residues. Trimming took 7 bases from V and 11 from J, leaving 10 bases between them. Germline V lookup: CDR1 SGHDT, CDR2 YYEEEE. This chain's CDR3 is CASHPRTQHF. In nucleotides, the CDR3 is TGTGCCAGCCACCCCAGGACCCAGCATTTT.

Only one count was recorded for this clone. DNA of the CDR3: TGTGCCAGCAGCCGGGCGGGGCCATCCTACGAGCAGTACTTC. This codes for CASSRAGPSYEQYF. The chain uses TRBV14 and TRBJ2-7; TRBD2 might be the D (6 bases). Germline-derived CDR1 and CDR2 are SGHDN and FVKESK. This CDR3 region has 14 residues. Trimming pared 4 bases from V and 1 base from J, leaving 11 bases between.

The rearrangement uses TRBV6-4 and TRBJ1-6, with D hard to call. The germline V gene has CDR1 MRHNA and CDR2 SNTAGT. Trimming pared 6 bases from V and 10 bases from J, leaving 13 bases between. This CDR3 spans 13 amino acids. CDR3 protein: CASSREGRSPLHF. The CDR3 region has the DNA TGTGCCAGCAGCCGGGAGGGCCGGTCACCCCTCCACTTT.

The V and J genes are TRBV5-5 and TRBJ1-3; D gene uncertain. This CDR3 contains 15 residues. Between the trimmed V and J ends, which lost 1 base and 0 bases, there was a span of 8 bases. Germline CDR1 is SGHKS and CDR2 is YYEKEE (reference sequence). CDR3 residues: CASSLQEYSGNTIYF. CDR3 DNA: TGTGCCAGCAGCTTGCAGGAGTACTCTGGAAACACCATATATTTT.

This clone has just a few counts. The chain employs TRBV5-4 and TRBJ2-1, with 7 bases matching TRBD1. The CDR3 consists of 16 residues. V lost 1 base to trimming and J lost 4 bases; unmatched junction nucleotides: 8. From germline, CDR1 is SGHNT and CDR2 YYREEE (reference sequence). The CDR3 here is CASSLPRQGPYNEQFF. DNA of the CDR3: TGTGCCAGCAGCTTGCCCCGACAGGGTCCATACAATGAGCAGTTCTTC.

This chain uses TRBV6-5 with TRBJ2-1; TRBD2 agrees at 13 bases. The CDR3 sequence is 15 residues long. Germline CDR1 reads MNHEY; CDR2 reads SVGAGI. V was pared by 2 bases and J by 7 bases, with 2 bases of the junction left unmatched. For the CDR3, the DNA is TGTGCCAGCAGTTACCTACTAGCGGGAGGGAATGAGCAGTTCTTC. Translated: CASSYLLAGGNEQFF.